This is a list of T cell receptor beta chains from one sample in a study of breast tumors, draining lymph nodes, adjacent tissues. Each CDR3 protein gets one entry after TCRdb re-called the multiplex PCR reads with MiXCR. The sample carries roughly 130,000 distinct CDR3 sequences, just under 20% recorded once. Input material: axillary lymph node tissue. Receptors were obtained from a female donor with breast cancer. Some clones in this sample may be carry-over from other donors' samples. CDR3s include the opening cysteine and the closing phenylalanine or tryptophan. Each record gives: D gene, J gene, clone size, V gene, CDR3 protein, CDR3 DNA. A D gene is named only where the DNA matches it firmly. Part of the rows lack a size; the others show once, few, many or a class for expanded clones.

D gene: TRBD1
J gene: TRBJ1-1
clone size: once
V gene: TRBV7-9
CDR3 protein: CASSSTTRGPTEAFF
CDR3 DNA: TGTGCCAGCAGCTCGACGACTAGGGGGCCCACTGAAGCTTTCTTT

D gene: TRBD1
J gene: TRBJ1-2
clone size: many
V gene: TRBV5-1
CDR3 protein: CASSLEGQGENGYTF
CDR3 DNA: TGCGCCAGCAGCTTGGAGGGACAGGGGGAGAATGGCTACACCTTC

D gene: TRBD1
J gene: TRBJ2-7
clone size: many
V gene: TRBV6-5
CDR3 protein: CASSYLGTGYEQYF
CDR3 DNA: TGTGCCAGCAGTTACCTAGGGACAGGCTACGAGCAGTACTTC

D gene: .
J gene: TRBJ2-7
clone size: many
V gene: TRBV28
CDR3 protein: CASSPLSTGGSYEQYF
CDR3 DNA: TGTGCCAGCAGCCCCCTGTCGACCGGGGGATCCTACGAGCAGTACTTC

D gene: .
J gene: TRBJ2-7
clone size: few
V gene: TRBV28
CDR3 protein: CASSLAGTAYEQYF
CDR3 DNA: TGTGCCAGCAGTTTAGCGGGGACCGCCTACGAGCAGTACTTC

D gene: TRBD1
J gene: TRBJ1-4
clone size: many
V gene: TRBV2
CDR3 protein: CASSRSTGRDEKLFF
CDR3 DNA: TGTGCCAGCAGTCGCTCGACAGGGCGGGATGAAAAACTGTTTTTT

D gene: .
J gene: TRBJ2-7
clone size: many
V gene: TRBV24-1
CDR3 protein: CATSDLSNQYF
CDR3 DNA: TGTGCCACCAGTGATCTCTCAAACCAGTACTTC

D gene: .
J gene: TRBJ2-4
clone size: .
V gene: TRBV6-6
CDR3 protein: CASSYGGSKNIRYF
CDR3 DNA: TGTGCCAGCAGTTACGGGGGGTCCAAAAACATTCGGTACTTC

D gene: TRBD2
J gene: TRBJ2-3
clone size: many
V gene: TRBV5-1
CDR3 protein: CASSLAMRGGGDTQYF
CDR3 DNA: TGCGCCAGCAGCTTGGCCATGCGGGGGGGCGGAGATACGCAGTATTTT

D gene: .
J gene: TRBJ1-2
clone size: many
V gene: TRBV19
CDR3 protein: CASSSNGQHYGYTF
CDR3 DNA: TGTGCCAGTAGTAGTAATGGACAGCACTATGGCTACACCTTC

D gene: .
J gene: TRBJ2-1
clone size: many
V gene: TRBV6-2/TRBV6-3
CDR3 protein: CASTRQPTSYNEQFF
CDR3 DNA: TGTGCCAGCACGAGACAGCCGACCTCCTACAATGAGCAGTTCTTC

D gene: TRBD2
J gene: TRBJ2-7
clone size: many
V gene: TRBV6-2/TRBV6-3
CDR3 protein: CASRSRDYPYEQYF
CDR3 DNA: TGTGCCAGCAGGAGTCGGGACTACCCCTACGAGCAGTACTTC

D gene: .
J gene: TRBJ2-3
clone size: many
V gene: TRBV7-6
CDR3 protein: CASSRPHGVPPDTQYF
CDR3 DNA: TGTGCCAGCAGCCGACCACATGGAGTCCCCCCAGATACGCAGTATTTT

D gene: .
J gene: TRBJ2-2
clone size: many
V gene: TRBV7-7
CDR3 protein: CASSATLGAGELFF
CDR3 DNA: TGTGCTAGCAGCGCCACTTTGGGTGCCGGGGAGCTGTTTTTT

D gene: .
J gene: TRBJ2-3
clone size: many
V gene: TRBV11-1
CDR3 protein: CASSFVSRSTDTQYF
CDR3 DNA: TGTGCCAGCAGCTTCGTATCCAGGAGCACAGATACGCAGTATTTT

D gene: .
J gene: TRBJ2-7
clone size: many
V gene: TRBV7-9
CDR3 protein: CAMIYWTNNTEQYF
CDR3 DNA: TGTGCCATGATCTATTGGACAAACAATACGGAGCAGTACTTC

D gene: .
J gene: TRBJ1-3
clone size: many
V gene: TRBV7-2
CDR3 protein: CASSLRNTIYF
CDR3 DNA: TGTGCCAGCAGTCTTAGAAACACCATATATTTT

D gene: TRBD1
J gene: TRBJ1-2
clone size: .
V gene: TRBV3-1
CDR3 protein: CASSQVGGRNYGYTF
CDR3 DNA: TGTGCCAGCAGCCAAGTAGGGGGCCGGAACTATGGCTACACCTTC

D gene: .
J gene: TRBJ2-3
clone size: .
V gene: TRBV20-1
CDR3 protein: CGARGLGNTQYF
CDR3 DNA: TGCGGTGCTAGAGGTTTGGGAAATACGCAGTATTTT

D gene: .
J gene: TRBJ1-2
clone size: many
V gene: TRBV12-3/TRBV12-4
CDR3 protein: CASSRGRFYGYTF
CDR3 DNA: TGTGCCAGCAGTAGGGGACGGTTCTATGGCTACACCTTC

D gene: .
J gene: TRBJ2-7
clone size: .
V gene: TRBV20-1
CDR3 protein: CSAPRTGVDEQHF
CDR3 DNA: TGCAGTGCTCCCCGGACGGGTGTGGACGAGCAGCACTTC

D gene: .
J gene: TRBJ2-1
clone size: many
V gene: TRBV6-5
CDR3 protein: CASSYSGWGNEQFF
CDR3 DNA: TGTGCCAGCAGTTACTCTGGGTGGGGGAATGAGCAGTTCTTC

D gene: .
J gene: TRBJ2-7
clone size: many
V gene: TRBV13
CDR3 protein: CASSFGRGAREQYF
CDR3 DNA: TGTGCCAGCAGCTTCGGTCGGGGGGCAAGGGAGCAGTACTTC

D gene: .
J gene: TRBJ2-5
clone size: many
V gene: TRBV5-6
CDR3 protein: CASSFLETQYF
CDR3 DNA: TGTGCCAGCAGCTTTTTAGAGACCCAGTACTTC

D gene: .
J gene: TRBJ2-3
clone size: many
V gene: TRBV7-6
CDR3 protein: CASSASRSTDTQYF
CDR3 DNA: TGTGCCAGCAGCGCCAGCAGAAGCACAGATACGCAGTATTTT

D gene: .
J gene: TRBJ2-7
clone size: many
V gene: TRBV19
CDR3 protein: CASSIRDAYEQYF
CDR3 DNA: TGTGCCAGTAGTATTCGGGACGCCTACGAGCAGTACTTC

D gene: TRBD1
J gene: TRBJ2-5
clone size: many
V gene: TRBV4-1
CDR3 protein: CASSQEGTGGAETQYF
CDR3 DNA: TGCGCCAGCAGCCAAGAGGGGACAGGGGGCGCGGAGACCCAGTACTTC

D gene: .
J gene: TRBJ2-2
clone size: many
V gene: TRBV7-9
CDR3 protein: CASSPGQTNTGELFF
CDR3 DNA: TGTGCCAGCAGCCCCGGACAAACGAACACCGGGGAGCTGTTTTTT

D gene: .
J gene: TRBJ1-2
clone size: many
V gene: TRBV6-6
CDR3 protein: CASAKDRVLGYTF
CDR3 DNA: TGTGCCAGCGCGAAGGACAGAGTTTTGGGCTACACCTTC

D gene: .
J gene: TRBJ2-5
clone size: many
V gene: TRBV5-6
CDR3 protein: CASSLATLALRQETQYF
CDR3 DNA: TGTGCCAGCAGCTTGGCCACCCTAGCGTTACGACAAGAGACCCAGTACTTC

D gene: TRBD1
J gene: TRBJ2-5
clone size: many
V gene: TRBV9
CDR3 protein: CASSVGDRGGETQYF
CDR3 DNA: TGTGCCAGCAGCGTAGGGGACAGGGGTGGGGAGACCCAGTACTTC

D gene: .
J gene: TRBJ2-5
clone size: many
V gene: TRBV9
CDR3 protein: CASSPGPGWETQYF
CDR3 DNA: TGTGCCAGCAGCCCAGGACCGGGGTGGGAGACCCAGTACTTC

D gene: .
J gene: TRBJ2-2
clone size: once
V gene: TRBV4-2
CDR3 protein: CASSLGDGGDVVGELFF
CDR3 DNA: TGTGCCAGCAGCCTAGGGGACGGGGGCGATGTGGTCGGGGAGCTGTTTTTT

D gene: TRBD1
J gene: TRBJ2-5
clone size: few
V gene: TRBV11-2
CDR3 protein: CASSPLGAGGTQYF
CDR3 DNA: TGTGCCAGCAGCCCTTTGGGGGCAGGGGGGACCCAGTACTTC

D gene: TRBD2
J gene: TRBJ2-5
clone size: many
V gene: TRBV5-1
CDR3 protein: CASSSQLAGVRTQYF
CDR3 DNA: TGCGCCAGCAGCTCCCAACTAGCGGGGGTCCGGACCCAGTACTTC

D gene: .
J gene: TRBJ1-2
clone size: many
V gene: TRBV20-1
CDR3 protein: CSARDQYYGYTF
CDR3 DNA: TGCAGTGCTAGAGACCAGTACTATGGCTACACCTTC